A single sample is the source of the 9 T cell receptor beta chains below, sequenced in a study of cytomegalovirus exposure and HLA in healthy donors (dated by TCRdb to 2016 to 2017). The library was made by the immunoSEQ multiplex PCR assay. A mixture of 60 forward primers for TCR Vbeta segments and 13 reverse primers for TCR Jbeta segments was used in the multiplex PCR. The source is immuneACCESS, and TCRdb retained only in-frame sequences with V and J called. Part of the clones is not carried over; for the studies checked, unresolved V genes explain less than half of this, and the remainder is unexplained. Present in this sample are 150,000 to 200,000 clones, 70% to 90% of which were seen just once. The biggest ten clones account for almost 9.5% of the sample. Sequenced material: PBMCs. The source of these receptors is a man aged 18 to 30 in good health and CMV-seropositive.

This chain connects TRBV19 to TRBJ1-1, with TRBD1 matching over 7 bases. V lost 7 bases, J lost 1 base, and 9 bases stayed unmatched. From germline, CDR1 is LNHDA and CDR2 SQIVND (reference sequence). This CDR3 has 15 residues. CDR3 nucleotides: TGTGCCAGTATGGGACAGTCTGGGAAGAACACTGAAGCTTTCTTT. Translating it yields CASMGQSGKNTEAFF.

The V and J genes are TRBV5-4 and TRBJ2-1; TRBD1 aligns across 10 bases. Trimming took 5 bases from V and 8 from J; bases not matched to a gene: 10. Germline CDR1 SGHNT, CDR2 YYREEE (reference sequence). CDR3 size: 15 residues. The CDR3 sequence: CASSSRDRGPDEQFF. CDR3 nucleotide sequence: TGTGCCAGCAGTTCCCGGGACAGGGGACCCGATGAGCAGTTCTTC.

The rearrangement joins TRBV15 to TRBJ1-3; the D gene is possibly TRBD1 (5 bases). Germline V gene data show CDR1 as LNHNV and CDR2 as YYDKDF (reference sequence). This CDR3 contains 16 residues. Trimming left V 5 bases short and J 2 bases short, with 16 bases between. CDR3 sequence: CATSLELAGTGNTIYF. CDR3 nucleotide sequence: TGTGCCACCAGCCTTGAGCTCGCAGGGACTGGAAACACCATATATTTT.

The chain is built from TRBV6-1 and TRBJ2-1; possibly TRBD2 for D (5 bases). This CDR3 has 15 residues. The germline CDR1 and CDR2 sequences are MNHNS and SASEGT. V lost 1 base and J lost 4, with 11 bases in between. CDR3 loop: CASSEGVGEYNEQFF. For the CDR3, the DNA is TGTGCCAGCAGTGAAGGTGTCGGGGAGTACAATGAGCAGTTCTTC.

As concerns this clone: One junction end disagrees with the germline gene, perhaps due to a read error. V and J are TRBV27 and TRBJ2-7; D possibly corresponds to TRBD2 (7 bases). CDR1 is MNHEY, CDR2 SMNVEV, per germline (reference sequence). This CDR3 spans 12 amino acids. Here the CDR3 reads CASSLGGGEQCF. The CDR3 DNA is TGTGCCAGCAGCCTGGGGGGGGGCGAGCAGTGCTTC.

V and J are TRBV19 and TRBJ2-2; D is perhaps TRBD1 (7 bases). The germline gives CDR1 LNHDA, CDR2 SQIVND (reference sequence). The CDR3 has 14 residues. Trimming took 6 bases from V and 9 from J, leaving 17 bases between them. The CDR3 DNA is TGTGCCAGTAGCCTCGCCAGGGGGGACCGGGAGCTGTTTTTT. It specifies CASSLARGDRELFF. Supplemented by reference TRBV19 and TRBJ2-2, the full variable domain reads DGGITQSPKYLFRKEGQNVTLSCEQNLNHDAMYWYRQDPGQGLRLIYYSQIVNDFQKGDIAEGYSVSREKKESFPLTVTSAQKNPTAFYLCASSLARGDRELFFGEGSRLTVL.

The chain uses TRBV21-1 and TRBJ1-5; the table's D call, TRBD1, has no DNA check behind it. TRBV21-1 is termed a pseudogene. The CDR3 consists of 14 residues. The CDR3 reads CASSRTGLNQPQHF. The CDR3 nucleotides are TGTGCCAGCAGCAGAACAGGGTTGAATCAGCCCCAGCATTTT.

The chain has TRBV4-1 and TRBJ2-7; 10 bases match TRBD1. CDR3 length equals 16 residues. Germline CDR1 reads MGHRA; CDR2 reads YSYEKL. J was trimmed by 1 base and V by 4 bases; bases with no gene match: 7. The CDR3 bases are TGCGCCAGCAGCCGTTTGACGGGACAGGGGTCCTACGAGCAGTACTTC. This gives the protein CASSRLTGQGSYEQYF.

The genes are TRBV9 and TRBJ2-5; a possible D gene is TRBD1 (5 bases). Per the germline V gene, CDR1 is SGDLS and CDR2 is YYNGEE. The CDR3 extends over 14 amino acids. The V and J ends lost 4 bases and 2 bases respectively, with 12 bases between them. The CDR3 sequence: CASSRDSDQETQYF. Written as DNA, the CDR3 is TGTGCCAGCAGCCGAGACAGCGATCAAGAGACCCAGTACTTC.